What follows are 2 T cell receptor beta chains derived from one specimen sequenced in a study of CD8 T cells in ankylosing spondylitis. TCRdb passed the 5' RACE reads through MiXCR, listing each CDR3 protein once. The sample carries about 400,000 distinct CDR3 sequences, approximately 22% recorded once. Sequencing input: blood, either unsorted or a sorted T cell fraction (not recorded which). These receptor sequences come from a male donor with ankylosing spondylitis or in good health (not recorded which).

J is TRBJ2-6 and V is TRBV15, with 8 positions matching TRBD1. This CDR3 has 19 residues. Germline CDR1 and CDR2: LNHNV and YYDKDF (reference sequence). With V trimmed by 1 base and J by 1 base, 9 bases remained unmatched. CDR3 sequence (DNA): TGTGCCACCAGCAGAGCCCGACAGGGGTATTTGTCTGGGGCCAACGTCCTGACTTTC. Amino acids: CATSRARQGYLSGANVLTF.

This clonotype has only a few counts. The gene calls are TRBV10-3 and TRBJ2-3; TRBD1 aligns across 7 bases. This CDR3 is 14 amino acids long. In germline, CDR1 is ENHRY, CDR2 SYGVKD. The V segment lost 0 bases and the J segment 4 bases; nucleotides outside the gene matches: 1. In DNA form, the CDR3 reads TGTGCCATCAGTGAGTCAGGGGGCTCAGATACGCAGTATTTT. This translates into CAISESGGSDTQYF.